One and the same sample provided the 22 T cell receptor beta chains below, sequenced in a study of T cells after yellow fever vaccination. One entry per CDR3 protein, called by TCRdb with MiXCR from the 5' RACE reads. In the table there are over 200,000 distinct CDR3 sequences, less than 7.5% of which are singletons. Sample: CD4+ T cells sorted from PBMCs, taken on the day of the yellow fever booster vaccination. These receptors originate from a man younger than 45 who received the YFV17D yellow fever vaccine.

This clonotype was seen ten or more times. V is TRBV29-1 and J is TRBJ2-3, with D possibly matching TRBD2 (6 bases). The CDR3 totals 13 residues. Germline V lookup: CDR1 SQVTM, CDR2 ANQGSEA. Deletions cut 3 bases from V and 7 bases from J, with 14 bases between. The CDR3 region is CSVESRGVNTQYF. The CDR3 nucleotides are TGCAGCGTTGAGAGTCGCGGGGTGAATACGCAGTATTTT.

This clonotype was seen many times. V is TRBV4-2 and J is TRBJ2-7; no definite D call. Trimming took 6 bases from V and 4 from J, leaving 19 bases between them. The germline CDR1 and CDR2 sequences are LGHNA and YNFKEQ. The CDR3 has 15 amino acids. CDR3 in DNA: TGTGCCAGCAGGCCTGGTACGGGCCGTTCTTACGAGCAGTACTTC. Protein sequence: CASRPGTGRSYEQYF.

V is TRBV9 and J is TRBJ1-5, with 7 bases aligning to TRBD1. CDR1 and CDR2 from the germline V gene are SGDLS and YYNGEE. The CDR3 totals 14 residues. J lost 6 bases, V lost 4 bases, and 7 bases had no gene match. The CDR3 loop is CASSPQGEGQPQHF. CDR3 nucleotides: TGTGCCAGCAGCCCGCAGGGGGAAGGTCAGCCCCAGCATTTT.

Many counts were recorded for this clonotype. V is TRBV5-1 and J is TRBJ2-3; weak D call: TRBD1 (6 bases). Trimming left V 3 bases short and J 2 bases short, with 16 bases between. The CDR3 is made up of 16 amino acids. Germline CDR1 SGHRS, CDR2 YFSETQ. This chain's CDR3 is CASSSGQRILTDTQYF. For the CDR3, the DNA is TGCGCCAGCAGCTCCGGACAGCGAATCCTCACAGATACGCAGTATTTT. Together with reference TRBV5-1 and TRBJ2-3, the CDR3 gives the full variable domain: KAGVTQTPRYLIKTRGQQVTLSCSPISGHRSVSWYQQTPGQGLQFLFEYFSETQRNKGNFPGRFSGRQFSNSRSEMNVSTLELGDSALYLCASSSGQRILTDTQYFGPGTRLTVL.

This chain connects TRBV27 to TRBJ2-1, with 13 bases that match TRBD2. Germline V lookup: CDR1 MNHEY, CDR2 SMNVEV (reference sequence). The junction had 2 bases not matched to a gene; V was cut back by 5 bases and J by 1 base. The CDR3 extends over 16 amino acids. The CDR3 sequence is CASSKLAGGSYNEQFF. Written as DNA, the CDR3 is TGTGCCAGCAGTAAACTAGCGGGAGGGTCCTACAATGAGCAGTTCTTC.

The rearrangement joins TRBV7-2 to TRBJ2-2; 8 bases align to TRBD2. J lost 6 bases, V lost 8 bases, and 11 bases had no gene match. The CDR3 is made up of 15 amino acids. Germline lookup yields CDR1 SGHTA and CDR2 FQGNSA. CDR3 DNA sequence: TGTGCCAGCGGACCGGGGGGGACAACTGCCGGGGAGCTGTTTTTT. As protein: CASGPGGTTAGELFF.

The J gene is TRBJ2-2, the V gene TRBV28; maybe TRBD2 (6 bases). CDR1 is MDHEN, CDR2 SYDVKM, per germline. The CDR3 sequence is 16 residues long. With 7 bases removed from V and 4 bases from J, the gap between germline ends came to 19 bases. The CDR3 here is CASKDEAGRFTGELFF. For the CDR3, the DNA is TGTGCCAGCAAGGATGAGGCGGGGAGGTTCACCGGGGAGCTGTTTTTT.

As DNA, the CDR3 is TGTGCCACCAGCAGAGAGTTCAGGGACCAGCCCCAGCATTTT. Amino acids: CATSREFRDQPQHF. This chain connects TRBV15 to TRBJ1-5; TRBD1 is a possible D gene (5 bases). The CDR3 sequence is 14 residues long. In germline, CDR1 is LNHNV, CDR2 YYDKDF (reference sequence). The V and J ends lost 0 bases and 7 bases respectively, with 10 bases between them.

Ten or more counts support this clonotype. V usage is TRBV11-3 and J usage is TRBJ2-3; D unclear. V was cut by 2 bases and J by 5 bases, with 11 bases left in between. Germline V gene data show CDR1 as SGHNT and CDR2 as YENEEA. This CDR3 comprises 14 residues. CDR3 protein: CASSLRRGGDTQYF. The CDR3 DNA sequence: TGTGCCAGCAGCTTAAGGAGAGGTGGAGATACGCAGTATTTT.

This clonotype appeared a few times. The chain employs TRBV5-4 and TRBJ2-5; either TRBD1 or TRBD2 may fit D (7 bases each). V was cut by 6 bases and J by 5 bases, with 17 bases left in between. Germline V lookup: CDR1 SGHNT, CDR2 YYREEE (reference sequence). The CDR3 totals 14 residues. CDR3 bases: TGTGCCAGCACCTCCCAGGGGGGGGTCGAGACCCAGTACTTC. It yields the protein CASTSQGGVETQYF.

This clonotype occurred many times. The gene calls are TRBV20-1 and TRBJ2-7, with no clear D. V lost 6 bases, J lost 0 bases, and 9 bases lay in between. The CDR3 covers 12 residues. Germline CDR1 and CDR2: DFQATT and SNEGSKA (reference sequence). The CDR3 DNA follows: TGCAGTGCAAAGTGGCCCTCCTACGAGCAGTACTTC. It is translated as CSAKWPSYEQYF.

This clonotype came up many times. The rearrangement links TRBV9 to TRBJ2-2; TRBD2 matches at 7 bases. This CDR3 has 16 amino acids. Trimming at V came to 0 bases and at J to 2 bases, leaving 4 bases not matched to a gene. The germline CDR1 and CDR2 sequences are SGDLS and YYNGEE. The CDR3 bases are TGTGCCAGCAGCGTAGGTATAGCGGGTAACACCGGGGAGCTGTTTTTT. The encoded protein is CASSVGIAGNTGELFF. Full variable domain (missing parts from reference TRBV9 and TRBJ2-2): DSGVTQTPKHLITATGQRVTLRCSPRSGDLSVYWYQQSLDQGLQFLIQYYNGEERAKGNILERFSAQQFPDLHSELNLSSLELGDSALYFCASSVGIAGNTGELFFGEGSRLTVL.

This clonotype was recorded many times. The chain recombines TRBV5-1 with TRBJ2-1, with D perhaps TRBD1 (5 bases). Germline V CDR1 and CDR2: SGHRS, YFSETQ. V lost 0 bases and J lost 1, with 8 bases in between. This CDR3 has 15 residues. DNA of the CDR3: TGCGCCAGCAGCTTGGAGGCAGGGTCCTACAATGAGCAGTTCTTC. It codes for CASSLEAGSYNEQFF.

Written as DNA, the CDR3 is TGTGCCAGCAGCTTGTATTCAGATACGCAGTATTTT. This encodes CASSLYSDTQYF. This rearrangement joins TRBV5-5 to TRBJ2-3; no firm D call. Between the trimmed V and J ends, which lost 1 base and 4 bases, there was a span of 4 bases. CDR1 SGHKS and CDR2 YYEKEE come from the germline V gene (reference sequence). This CDR3 has 12 residues.

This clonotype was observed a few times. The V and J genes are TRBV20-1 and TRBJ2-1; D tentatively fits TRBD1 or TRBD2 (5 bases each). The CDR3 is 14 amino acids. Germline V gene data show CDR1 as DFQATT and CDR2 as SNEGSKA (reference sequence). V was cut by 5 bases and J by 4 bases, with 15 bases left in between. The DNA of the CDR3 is TGCAGTGCTCGAAAGTGGGACGGTTACAATGAGCAGTTCTTC. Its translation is CSARKWDGYNEQFF.

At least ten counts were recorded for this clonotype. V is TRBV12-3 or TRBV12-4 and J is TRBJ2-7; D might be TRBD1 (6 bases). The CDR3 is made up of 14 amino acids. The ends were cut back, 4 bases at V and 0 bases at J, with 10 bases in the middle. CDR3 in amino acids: CASSSDRSSYEQYF. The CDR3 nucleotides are TGTGCCAGCAGTTCCGACAGGAGCTCCTACGAGCAGTACTTC.

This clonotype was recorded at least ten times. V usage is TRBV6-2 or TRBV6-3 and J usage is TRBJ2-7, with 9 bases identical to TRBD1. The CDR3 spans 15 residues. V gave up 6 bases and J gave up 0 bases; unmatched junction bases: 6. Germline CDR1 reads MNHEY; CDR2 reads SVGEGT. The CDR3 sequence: CASRVDRGSSYEQYF. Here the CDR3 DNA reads TGTGCCAGCAGGGTGGACAGGGGAAGCTCCTACGAGCAGTACTTC.

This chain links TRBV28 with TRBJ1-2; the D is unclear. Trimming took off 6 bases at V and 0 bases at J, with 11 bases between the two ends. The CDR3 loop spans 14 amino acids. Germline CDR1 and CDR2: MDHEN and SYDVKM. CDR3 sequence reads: CASRPGPPNYGYTF. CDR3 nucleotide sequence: TGTGCCAGCAGGCCCGGACCGCCTAACTATGGCTACACCTTC.

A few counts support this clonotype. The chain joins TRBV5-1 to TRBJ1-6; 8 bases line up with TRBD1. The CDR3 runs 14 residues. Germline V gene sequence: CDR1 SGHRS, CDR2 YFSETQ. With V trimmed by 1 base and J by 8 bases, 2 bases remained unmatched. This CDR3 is CASSLNRGDSPLHF. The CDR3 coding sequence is TGCGCCAGCAGCTTGAACAGGGGGGATTCACCCCTCCACTTT.

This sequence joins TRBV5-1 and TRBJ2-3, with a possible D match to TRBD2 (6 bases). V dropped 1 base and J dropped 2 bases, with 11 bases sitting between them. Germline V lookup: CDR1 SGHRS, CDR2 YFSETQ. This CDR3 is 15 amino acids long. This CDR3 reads CASSLWGGTTDTQYF. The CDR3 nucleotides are TGCGCCAGCAGCTTGTGGGGCGGGACCACAGATACGCAGTATTTT.

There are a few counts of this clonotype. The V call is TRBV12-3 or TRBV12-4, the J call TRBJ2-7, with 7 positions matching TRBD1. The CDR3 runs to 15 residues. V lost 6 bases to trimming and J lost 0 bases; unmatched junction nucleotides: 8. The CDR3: CASSRTRDSSYEQYF. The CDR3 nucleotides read TGTGCCAGCAGCAGAACTCGGGACAGCTCCTACGAGCAGTACTTC.

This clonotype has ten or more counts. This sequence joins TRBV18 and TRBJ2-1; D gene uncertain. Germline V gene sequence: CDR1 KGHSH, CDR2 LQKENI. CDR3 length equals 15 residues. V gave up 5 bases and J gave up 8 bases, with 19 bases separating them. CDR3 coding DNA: TGTGCCAGCTCAACTCCCGGTTGGAAAATGGATGAGCAGTTCTTC. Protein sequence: CASSTPGWKMDEQFF.